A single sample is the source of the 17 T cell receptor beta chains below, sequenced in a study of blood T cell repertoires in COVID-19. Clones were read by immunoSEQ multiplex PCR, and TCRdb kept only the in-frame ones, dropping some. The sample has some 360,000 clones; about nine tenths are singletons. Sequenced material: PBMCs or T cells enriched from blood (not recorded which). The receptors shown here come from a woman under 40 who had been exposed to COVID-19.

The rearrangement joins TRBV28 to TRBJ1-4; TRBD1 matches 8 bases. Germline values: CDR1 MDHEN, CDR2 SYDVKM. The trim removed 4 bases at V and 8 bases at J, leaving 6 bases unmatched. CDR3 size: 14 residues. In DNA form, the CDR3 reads TGTGCCAGCAGTTCCGGACAGGGCTACGAAAAACTGTTTTTT. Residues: CASSSGQGYEKLFF.

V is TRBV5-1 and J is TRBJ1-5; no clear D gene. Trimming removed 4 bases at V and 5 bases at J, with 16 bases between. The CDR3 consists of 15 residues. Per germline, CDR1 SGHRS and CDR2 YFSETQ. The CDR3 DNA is TGCGCCAGCAGCCTACATTCGGGGATCGATCAGCCCCAGCATTTT. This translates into CASSLHSGIDQPQHF.

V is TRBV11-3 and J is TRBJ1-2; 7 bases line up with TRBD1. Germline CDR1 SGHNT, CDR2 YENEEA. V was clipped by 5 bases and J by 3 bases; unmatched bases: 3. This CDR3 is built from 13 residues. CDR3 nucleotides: TGTGCCAGCAGCCTCGGGACAGACTATGGCTACACCTTC. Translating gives CASSLGTDYGYTF.

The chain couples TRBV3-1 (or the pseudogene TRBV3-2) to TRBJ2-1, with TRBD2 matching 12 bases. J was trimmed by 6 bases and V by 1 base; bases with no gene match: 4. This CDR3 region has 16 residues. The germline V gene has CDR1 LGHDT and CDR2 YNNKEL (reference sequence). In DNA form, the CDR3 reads TGTGCCAGCAGCCAAGGACTAGCGGGGGAACGCAATGAGCAGTTCTTC. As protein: CASSQGLAGERNEQFF.

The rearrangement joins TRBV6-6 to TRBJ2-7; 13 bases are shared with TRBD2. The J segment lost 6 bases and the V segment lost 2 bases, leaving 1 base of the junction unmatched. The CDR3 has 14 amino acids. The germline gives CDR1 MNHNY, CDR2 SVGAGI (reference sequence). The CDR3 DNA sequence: TGTGCCAGCAGTTACCGGACTAGCGGGAGCGAGCAGTACTTC. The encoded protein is CASSYRTSGSEQYF.

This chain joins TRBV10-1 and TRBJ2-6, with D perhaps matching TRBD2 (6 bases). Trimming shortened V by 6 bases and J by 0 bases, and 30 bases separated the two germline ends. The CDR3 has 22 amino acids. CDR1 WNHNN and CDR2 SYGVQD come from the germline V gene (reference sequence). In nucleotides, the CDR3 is TGCGCCAGCAGACATTGCCACTTGATAAGGGGACTGTCTGACTCTGGGGCCAACGTCCTGACTTTC. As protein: CASRHCHLIRGLSDSGANVLTF.

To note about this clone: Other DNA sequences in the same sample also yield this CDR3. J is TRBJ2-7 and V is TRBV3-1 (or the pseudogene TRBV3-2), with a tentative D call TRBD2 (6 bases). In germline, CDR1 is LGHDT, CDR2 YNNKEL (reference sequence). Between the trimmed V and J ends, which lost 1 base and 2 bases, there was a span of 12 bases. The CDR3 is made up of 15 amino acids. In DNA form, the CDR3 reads TGTGCCAGCAGCCAAGGTAGCGGAAGAACCTACGAGCAGTACTTC. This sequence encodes CASSQGSGRTYEQYF.

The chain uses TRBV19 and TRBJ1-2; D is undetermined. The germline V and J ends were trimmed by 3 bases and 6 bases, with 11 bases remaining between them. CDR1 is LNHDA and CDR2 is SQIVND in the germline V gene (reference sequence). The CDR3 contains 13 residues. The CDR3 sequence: CASSIQGSDGYTF. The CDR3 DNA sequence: TGTGCCAGTAGTATCCAAGGGAGCGATGGCTACACCTTC.

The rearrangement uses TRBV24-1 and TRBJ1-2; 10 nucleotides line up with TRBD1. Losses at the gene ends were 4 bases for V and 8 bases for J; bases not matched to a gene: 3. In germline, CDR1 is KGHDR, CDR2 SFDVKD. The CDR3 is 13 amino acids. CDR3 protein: CATSEGTGVGYTF. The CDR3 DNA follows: TGTGCCACCAGTGAAGGGACAGGGGTCGGCTACACCTTC.

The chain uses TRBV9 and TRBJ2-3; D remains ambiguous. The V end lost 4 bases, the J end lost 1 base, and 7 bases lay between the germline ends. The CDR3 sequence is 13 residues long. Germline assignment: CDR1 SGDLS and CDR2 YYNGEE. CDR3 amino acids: CASSRIGTDTQYF. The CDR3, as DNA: TGTGCCAGCAGCCGAATAGGCACAGATACGCAGTATTTT.

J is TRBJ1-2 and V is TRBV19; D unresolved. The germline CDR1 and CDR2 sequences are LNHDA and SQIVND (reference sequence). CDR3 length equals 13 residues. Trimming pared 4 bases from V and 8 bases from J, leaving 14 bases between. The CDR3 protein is CASSRQDLLGYTF. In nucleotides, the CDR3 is TGTGCCAGTAGTAGACAAGACCTGCTCGGCTACACCTTC. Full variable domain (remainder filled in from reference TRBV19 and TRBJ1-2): DGGITQSPKYLFRKEGQNVTLSCEQNLNHDAMYWYRQDPGQGLRLIYYSQIVNDFQKGDIAEGYSVSREKKESFPLTVTSAQKNPTAFYLCASSRQDLLGYTFGSGTRLTVV.

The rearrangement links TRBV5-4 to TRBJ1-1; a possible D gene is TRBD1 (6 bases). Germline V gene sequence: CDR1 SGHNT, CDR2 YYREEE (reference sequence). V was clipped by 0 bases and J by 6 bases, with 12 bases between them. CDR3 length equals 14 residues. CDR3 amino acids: CASSLGGGDPEAFF. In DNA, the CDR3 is TGTGCCAGCAGCTTGGGAGGGGGGGACCCTGAAGCTTTCTTT.

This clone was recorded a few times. The CDR3 region has the DNA TGTGCCAGCAGCCAAGGGTCAGCGGGAGCCTACGAGCAGTACTTC. It translates to CASSQGSAGAYEQYF. The rearrangement joins TRBV14 to TRBJ2-7; 8 positions agree with TRBD2. CDR3 length equals 15 residues. V dropped 1 base and J dropped 2; count of bases not matched to a gene: 4. CDR1 SGHDN and CDR2 FVKESK come from the germline V gene.

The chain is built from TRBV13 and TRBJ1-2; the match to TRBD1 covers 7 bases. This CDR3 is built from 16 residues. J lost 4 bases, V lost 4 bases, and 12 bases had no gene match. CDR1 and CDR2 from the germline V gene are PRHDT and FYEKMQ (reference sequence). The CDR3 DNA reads TGTGCCAGCAGCTCCGCAACAGGGGTTATTGGCTATGGCTACACCTTC. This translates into CASSSATGVIGYGYTF.

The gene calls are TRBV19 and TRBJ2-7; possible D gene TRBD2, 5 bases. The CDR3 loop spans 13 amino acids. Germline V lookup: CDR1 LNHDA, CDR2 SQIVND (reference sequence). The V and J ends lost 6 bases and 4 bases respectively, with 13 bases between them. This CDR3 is CASRRAGLYEQYF. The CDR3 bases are TGTGCCAGTAGGCGGGCCGGGTTGTACGAGCAGTACTTC.

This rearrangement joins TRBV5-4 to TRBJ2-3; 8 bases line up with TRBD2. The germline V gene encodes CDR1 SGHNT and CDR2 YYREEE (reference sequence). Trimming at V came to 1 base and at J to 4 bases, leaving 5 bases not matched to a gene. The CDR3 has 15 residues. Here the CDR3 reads CASSLQRESSDTQYF. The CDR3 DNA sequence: TGTGCCAGCAGCTTGCAGCGGGAGTCTTCAGATACGCAGTATTTT.

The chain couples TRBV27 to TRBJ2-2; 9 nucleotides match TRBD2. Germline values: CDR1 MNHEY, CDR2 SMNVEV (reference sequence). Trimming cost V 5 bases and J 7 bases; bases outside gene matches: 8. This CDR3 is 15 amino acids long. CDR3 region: CASSRLAGGVGELFF. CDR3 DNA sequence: TGTGCCAGCAGTAGGTTGGCGGGAGGGGTCGGGGAGCTGTTTTTT.